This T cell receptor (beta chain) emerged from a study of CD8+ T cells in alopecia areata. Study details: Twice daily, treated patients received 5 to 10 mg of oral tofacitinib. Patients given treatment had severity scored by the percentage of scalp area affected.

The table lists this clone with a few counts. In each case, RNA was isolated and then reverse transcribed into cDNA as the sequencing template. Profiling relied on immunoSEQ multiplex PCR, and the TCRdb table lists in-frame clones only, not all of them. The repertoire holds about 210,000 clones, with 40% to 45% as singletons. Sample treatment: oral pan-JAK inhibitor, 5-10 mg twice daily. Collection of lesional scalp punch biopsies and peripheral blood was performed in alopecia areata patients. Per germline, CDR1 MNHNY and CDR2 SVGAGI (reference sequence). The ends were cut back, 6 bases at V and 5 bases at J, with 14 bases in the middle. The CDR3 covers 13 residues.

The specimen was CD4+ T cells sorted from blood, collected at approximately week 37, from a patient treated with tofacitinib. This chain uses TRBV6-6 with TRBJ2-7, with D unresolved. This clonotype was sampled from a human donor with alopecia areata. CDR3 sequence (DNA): TGTGCCAGCAGCCCCCGGTCGTTCGACGAGCAGTACTTC. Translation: CASSPRSFDEQYF.